The present T cell receptor beta chain was sequenced within a study of blood T cell repertoires in COVID-19. In the study overall: Acute-phase and convalescent COVID-19 samples originated in the United States, Italy and Spain. T cells, B-cell-depleted T cells, or PBMCs supplied cDNA or gDNA.

After removal of 7 bases from V and 1 base from J, the junction contained 13 bases not matched to a gene. Per the germline V gene, CDR1 is SGHTA and CDR2 is FQGNSA. The CDR3 contains 16 residues. In the original processing: The authors estimated nucleated cell counts from reference gene primer amplification. Clones were sequenced by immunoSEQ multiplex PCR, and TCRdb holds only the in-frame ones, with some missing. V and J calls and clone size are given by that table; D and trimming were obtained from the DNA. The data show some 290,000 clones, with approximately 90% seen just once and 3.6% held by the top ten.

The specimen was peripheral blood. J is TRBJ2-7 and V is TRBV7-2, with 7 bases identical to TRBD1. This sequence was found in a man aged 18 to 29 with active or convalescent COVID-19. In DNA, the CDR3 is TGTGCCAGCACCTCATCCCAATTGGGACAGTCCTACGAGCAGTACTTC. It specifies CASTSSQLGQSYEQYF.